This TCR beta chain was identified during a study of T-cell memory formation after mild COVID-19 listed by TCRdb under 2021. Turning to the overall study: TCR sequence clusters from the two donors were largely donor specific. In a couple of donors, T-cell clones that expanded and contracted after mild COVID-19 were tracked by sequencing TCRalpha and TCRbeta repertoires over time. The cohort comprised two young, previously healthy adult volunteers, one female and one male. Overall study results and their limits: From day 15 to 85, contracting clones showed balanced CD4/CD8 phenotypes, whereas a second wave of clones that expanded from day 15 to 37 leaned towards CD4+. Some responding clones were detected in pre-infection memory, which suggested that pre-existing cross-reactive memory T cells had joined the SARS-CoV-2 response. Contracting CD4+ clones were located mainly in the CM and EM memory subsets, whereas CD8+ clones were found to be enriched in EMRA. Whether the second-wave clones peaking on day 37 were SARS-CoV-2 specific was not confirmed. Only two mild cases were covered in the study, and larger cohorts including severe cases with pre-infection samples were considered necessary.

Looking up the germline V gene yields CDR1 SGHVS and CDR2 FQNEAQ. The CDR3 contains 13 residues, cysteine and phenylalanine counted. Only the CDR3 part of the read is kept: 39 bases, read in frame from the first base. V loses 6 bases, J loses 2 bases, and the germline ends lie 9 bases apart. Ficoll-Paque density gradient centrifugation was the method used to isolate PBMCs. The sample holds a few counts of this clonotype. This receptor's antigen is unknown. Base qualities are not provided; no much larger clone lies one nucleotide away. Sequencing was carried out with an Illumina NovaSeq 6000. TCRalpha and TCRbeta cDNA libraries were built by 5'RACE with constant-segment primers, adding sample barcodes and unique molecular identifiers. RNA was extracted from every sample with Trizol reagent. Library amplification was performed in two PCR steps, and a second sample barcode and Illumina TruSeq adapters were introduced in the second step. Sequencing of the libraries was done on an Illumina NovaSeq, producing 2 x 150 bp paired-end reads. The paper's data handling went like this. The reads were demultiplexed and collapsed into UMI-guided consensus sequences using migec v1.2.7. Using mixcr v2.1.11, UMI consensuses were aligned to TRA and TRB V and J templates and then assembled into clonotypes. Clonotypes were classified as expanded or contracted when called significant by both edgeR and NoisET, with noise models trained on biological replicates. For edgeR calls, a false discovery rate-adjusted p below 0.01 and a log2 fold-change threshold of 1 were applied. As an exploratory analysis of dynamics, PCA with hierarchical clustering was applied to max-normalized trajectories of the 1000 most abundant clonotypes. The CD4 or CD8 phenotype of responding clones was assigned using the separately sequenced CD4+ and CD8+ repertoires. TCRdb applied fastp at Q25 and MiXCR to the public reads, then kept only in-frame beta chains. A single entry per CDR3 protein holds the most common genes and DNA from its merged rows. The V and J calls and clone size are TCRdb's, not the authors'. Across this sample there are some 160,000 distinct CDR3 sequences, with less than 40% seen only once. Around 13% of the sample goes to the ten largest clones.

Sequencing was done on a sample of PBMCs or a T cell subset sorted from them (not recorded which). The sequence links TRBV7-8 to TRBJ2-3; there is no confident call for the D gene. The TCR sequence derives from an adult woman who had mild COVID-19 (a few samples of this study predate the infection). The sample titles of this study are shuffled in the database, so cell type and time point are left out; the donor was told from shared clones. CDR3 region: CASRSRLTDTQYF. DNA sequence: TGTGCCAGCAGATCCCGCCTCACAGATACGCAGTATTTT.